The 29 T cell receptor beta chains below all came from one sample that was sequenced in a study of vaccination effects on CD4 cells after COVID-19 (dated by TCRdb to between 2021 and 2022). Receptors were amplified or captured by the immunoSEQ multiplex PCR assay. The source is immuneACCESS, and TCRdb retained only in-frame sequences with V and J called. Part of the clones is not carried over; for the studies checked, unresolved V genes explain less than half of this, and the remainder is unexplained. In all, the sample holds about 30,000 clones, and more than 65% of those were seen once. The ten largest clones add up to about 14% of the sample. In the ViraFEST assay, PBMC were stimulated with viral peptide pools, and TCR sequencing was then used to find antigen-specific CD4+ T cell clonotypes based on their expansion. After more than 9 days of culture, CD4+ T cells were isolated with the EasySep CD4+ T cell isolation kit. Each participant got two doses of an mRNA SARS-CoV-2 vaccine, either BNT162b2 or mRNA-1273.

These receptors have no known antigen. Here the sequenced sample was CD4+ T cells from PBMCs cultured with HCoV-229E spike peptides, taken after COVID-19 vaccination. The meaning of the sample's cell subset or site label: HCoV-229E spike overlapping peptide pool stimulation. Receptors were obtained from a human donor who received a COVID-19 vaccine.

The CDR3 sequence: CASSLGLAGEPNEQFF. The CDR3 nucleotides read TGTGCCAGCAGCTTGGGGTTGGCGGGAGAACCCAATGAGCAGTTCTTC. This chain uses TRBV5-4 with TRBJ2-1, with 7 bases lining up with TRBD2. CDR1 and CDR2 (germline): SGHNT, YYREEE (reference sequence). The CDR3 is 16 residues long. V trimming: 0 bases; J trimming: 6 bases; junction bases outside the gene matches: 9. Combining the CDR3 with reference TRBV5-4 and TRBJ2-1 gives the whole variable domain ETGVTQSPTHLIKTRGQQVTLRCSSQSGHNTVSWYQQALGQGPQFIFQYYREEENGRGNFPPRFSGLQFPNYSSELNVNALELDDSALYLCASSLGLAGEPNEQFFGPGTRLTVL.

This chain links TRBV5-1 with TRBJ2-7; D could derive from TRBD1 or TRBD2 (5 bases each). The length of the CDR3 is 13 residues. V was cut by 0 bases and J by 3 bases, with 7 bases left in between. CDR1 SGHRS and CDR2 YFSETQ come from the germline V gene. For the CDR3, the DNA is TGCGCCAGCAGCTTGGTTGGGGGCTACGAGCAGTACTTC. Translated: CASSLVGGYEQYF.

V and J are TRBV6-5 and TRBJ2-6; D not resolved. V lost 10 bases and J lost 2, with 15 bases in between. CDR3 length: 15 residues. CDR1 is MNHEY and CDR2 is SVGAGI in the germline V gene. The CDR3 region is CATRSTEAGANVLTF. CDR3 DNA sequence: TGTGCCACCCGGAGCACCGAGGCTGGGGCCAACGTCCTGACTTTC.

The gene calls are TRBV19 and TRBJ2-7, with 11 bases that match TRBD2. J gave up 3 bases and V 0 bases, and 13 bases lay outside the gene matches. This CDR3 spans 19 amino acids. Germline assignment: CDR1 LNHDA and CDR2 SQIVND (reference sequence). This CDR3 is CASSIEQGSSGGPFYEQYF. In nucleotides, the CDR3 is TGTGCCAGTAGTATAGAACAGGGATCTAGCGGGGGGCCTTTCTACGAGCAGTACTTC. The full variable domain, its missing parts supplied by reference TRBV19 and TRBJ2-7, is DGGITQSPKYLFRKEGQNVTLSCEQNLNHDAMYWYRQDPGQGLRLIYYSQIVNDFQKGDIAEGYSVSREKKESFPLTVTSAQKNPTAFYLCASSIEQGSSGGPFYEQYFGPGTRLTVT.

This chain uses TRBV3-1 (or the pseudogene TRBV3-2) with TRBJ2-5, with 10 bases lining up with TRBD2. The germline V gene encodes CDR1 LGHDT and CDR2 YNNKEL (reference sequence). The CDR3 runs 14 residues. After removal of 8 bases from V and 2 bases from J, the junction contained 5 bases not matched to a gene. The CDR3 loop is CASGRLAGQETQYF. As DNA, the CDR3 is TGTGCCAGCGGGCGACTAGCGGGTCAAGAGACCCAGTACTTC.

CDR3: CASSLAPETQYF. The CDR3 nucleotides read TGTGCCAGCAGCTTAGCGCCAGAGACCCAGTACTTC. The chain has TRBV7-8 and TRBJ2-5; no clear D gene. The CDR3 loop spans 12 amino acids. Germline lookup yields CDR1 SGHVS and CDR2 FQNEAQ. The ends were cut back, 0 bases at V and 4 bases at J, with 3 bases in the middle.

The chain uses TRBV5-1 and TRBJ2-7, with D perhaps matching TRBD1 (6 bases). Germline V gives CDR1 SGHRS, CDR2 YFSETQ. V was pared by 2 bases and J by 2 bases, with 11 bases between. The CDR3 consists of 14 residues. The CDR3 protein is CASSFLDSTYEQYF. CDR3 bases: TGCGCCAGCAGCTTCTTGGACAGTACCTACGAGCAGTACTTC.

This sequence joins TRBV5-4 and TRBJ2-3, with D tentatively TRBD2 (7 bases). The CDR3 length is 16 residues. Germline V gene data show CDR1 as SGHNT and CDR2 as YYREEE (reference sequence). Trimming removed 4 bases from V and 4 bases from J, with 19 bases in between. CDR3 sequence reads: CASSGALRGGADTQYF. CDR3 DNA sequence: TGTGCCAGCAGCGGGGCCTTAAGAGGGGGGGCAGATACGCAGTATTTT.

This clone occurred a few times. The V gene is TRBV6-5, the J gene TRBJ2-7; D might be TRBD1 or TRBD2, each matching 5 bases. Germline loops: CDR1 MNHEY, CDR2 SVGAGI. CDR3 size: 12 residues. V shed 6 bases and J shed 4 bases, with 10 bases lying between them. In DNA, the CDR3 is TGTGCCAGCAGCCAGTGGGGGTACGAGCAGTACTTC. Its protein product is CASSQWGYEQYF.

This clone was observed once. The genes are TRBV6-2 or TRBV6-3 and TRBJ2-3, with D possibly TRBD2 on 5 matching bases. Between the trimmed V and J ends, which lost 5 bases and 6 bases, there was a span of 9 bases. The germline V gene encodes CDR1 MNHEY and CDR2 SVGEGT. The length of the CDR3 is 12 residues. CDR3 sequence: CASSLTRDTQYF. The CDR3 DNA sequence: TGTGCCAGCAGTCTCACTAGGGATACGCAGTATTTT.

This clone was counted only a few times. The chain uses TRBV18 and TRBJ2-6; 7 bases are shared with TRBD1. Germline values: CDR1 KGHSH, CDR2 LQKENI. CDR3 length: 17 residues. V shed 2 bases, J shed 3 bases, and the junction held 7 bases outside the gene matches. Written as DNA, the CDR3 is TGTGCCAGCTCACCAAGAAGACAGGGTGGTGGGGCCAACGTCCTGACTTTC. Encoded protein: CASSPRRQGGGANVLTF.

This clone was counted between two and nine times. This chain connects TRBV19 to TRBJ1-2, with TRBD1 matching 8 bases. This CDR3 region has 15 residues. The trim removed 1 base at V and 3 bases at J, leaving 4 bases unmatched. Germline CDR1 LNHDA, CDR2 SQIVND (reference sequence). In nucleotides, the CDR3 is TGTGCCAGTAGTATAGGCCAGGGGGCCTACTATGGCTACACCTTC. Translation: CASSIGQGAYYGYTF. Using reference TRBV19 and TRBJ1-2 for the parts outside the CDR3, the full variable domain is DGGITQSPKYLFRKEGQNVTLSCEQNLNHDAMYWYRQDPGQGLRLIYYSQIVNDFQKGDIAEGYSVSREKKESFPLTVTSAQKNPTAFYLCASSIGQGAYYGYTFGSGTRLTVV.

The chain is built from TRBV4-1 and TRBJ2-7, with TRBD1 matching 9 bases. In germline, CDR1 is MGHRA, CDR2 YSYEKL. J gave up 6 bases and V 2 bases, and 5 bases lay outside the gene matches. The CDR3 is 14 amino acids. The CDR3 sequence: CASSQRDRVGEQYF. The CDR3 DNA sequence: TGCGCCAGCAGCCAAAGGGACAGGGTAGGCGAGCAGTACTTC.

V is TRBV5-1 and J is TRBJ2-3, with 8 bases matching TRBD2. The CDR3 contains 16 residues. With 0 bases clipped from V and 4 bases from J, the junction kept 7 bases outside the gene matches. Germline-derived CDR1 and CDR2 are SGHRS and YFSETQ. The CDR3 loop is CASSLAVGGASDTQYF. The CDR3 nucleotides are TGCGCCAGCAGCTTGGCGGTCGGGGGGGCCTCAGATACGCAGTATTTT. The full variable domain, in which reference TRBV5-1 and TRBJ2-3 provide the parts outside the CDR3, is KAGVTQTPRYLIKTRGQQVTLSCSPISGHRSVSWYQQTPGQGLQFLFEYFSETQRNKGNFPGRFSGRQFSNSRSEMNVSTLELGDSALYLCASSLAVGGASDTQYFGPGTRLTVL.

The chain carries TRBV5-1 and TRBJ1-2, with 9 bases aligning to TRBD1. CDR1 is SGHRS and CDR2 is YFSETQ in the germline V gene. The CDR3 is made up of 19 amino acids. V was clipped by 3 bases and J by 5 bases; unmatched bases: 20. The CDR3, as DNA: TGCGCCAGCAGCTCCTCGACCAACCCTAAGGGACAGGGAAGGTATGGCTACACCTTC. It yields the protein CASSSSTNPKGQGRYGYTF.

This clone appeared a few times. V gene TRBV7-9 combines with J gene TRBJ2-7, with D possibly TRBD2 on 6 matching bases. The germline V gene has CDR1 SEHNR and CDR2 FQNEAQ (reference sequence). V was cut by 5 bases and J by 3 bases, with 11 bases left in between. This CDR3 is built from 13 residues. In nucleotides, the CDR3 is TGTGCCAGCAGCCCTACTAGCAGCTACGAGCAGTACTTC. Amino acids: CASSPTSSYEQYF.

The J gene is TRBJ2-2, the V gene TRBV2; D might be TRBD1 (5 bases). CDR3 size: 15 residues. CDR1 is SNHLY and CDR2 is FYNNEI in the germline V gene. V dropped 1 base and J dropped 5 bases, with 11 bases sitting between them. CDR3 protein: CASSEGGAGTGELFF. The CDR3 DNA is TGTGCCAGCAGTGAAGGTGGGGCCGGGACCGGGGAGCTGTTTTTT.

The CDR3 sequence is CASSESGFRSTYEQYF. The CDR3 DNA reads as TGTGCCAGCAGTGAATCGGGGTTCCGATCGACCTACGAGCAGTACTTC. The V and J genes are TRBV6-1 and TRBJ2-7; D might be TRBD2 (5 bases). Germline V gene sequence: CDR1 MNHNS, CDR2 SASEGT. V lost 2 bases and J lost 2, with 16 bases in between. This CDR3 contains 16 residues.

The J gene is TRBJ2-5, the V gene TRBV6-5, with D unresolved. Per germline, CDR1 MNHEY and CDR2 SVGAGI. The CDR3 covers 12 residues. Trimming left V 5 bases short and J 3 bases short, with 7 bases between. In DNA, the CDR3 is TGTGCCAGCAGTCCTACCAAAGAGACCCAGTACTTC. It translates to CASSPTKETQYF.

The rearrangement joins TRBV19 to TRBJ2-6, with D unclear. The CDR3 consists of 16 residues. The germline gives CDR1 LNHDA, CDR2 SQIVND (reference sequence). V was clipped by 3 bases and J by 2 bases, with 11 bases between them. The CDR3 region is CASSIGQVAGANVLTF. The CDR3 coding sequence is TGTGCCAGTAGTATTGGGCAGGTTGCTGGGGCCAACGTCCTGACTTTC.

The chain carries TRBV10-3 and TRBJ1-1, with D possibly TRBD1 on 5 matching bases. V was trimmed by 10 bases and J by 0 bases, leaving 24 bases between them. The CDR3 runs 17 residues. Germline V CDR1 and CDR2: ENHRY, SYGVKD. CDR3 protein: CATIRLGRRIMNTEAFF. The CDR3 DNA follows: TGTGCCACCATTCGCTTGGGACGGAGGATAATGAACACTGAAGCTTTCTTT.

DNA for the CDR3: TGTGCCAGCAGCCTGACATGGGCCCAGGGACAGAGCATTTCGAGCAATCAGCCCCAGCATTTT. It codes for CASSLTWAQGQSISSNQPQHF. The chain is built from TRBV21-1 and TRBJ1-5; the D call of TRBD1 is as the table states it, not checked on the DNA. TRBV21-1 is a known pseudogene. The CDR3 sequence is 21 residues long.

This CDR3 reads CSVLHRAQVGGYTF. The DNA of the CDR3 is TGCAGCGTTCTTCATCGCGCCCAGGTAGGCGGCTACACCTTC. The chain links TRBV29-1 to TRBJ1-2; D ambiguous. CDR1 is SQVTM and CDR2 is ANQGSEA in the germline V gene. The germline V and J ends were trimmed by 5 bases and 8 bases, with 21 bases remaining between them. The CDR3 totals 14 residues.

J is TRBJ2-5 and V is TRBV6-5, with 7 bases lining up with TRBD2. Germline trimming cut 0 bases from V and 13 bases from J; bases unmatched to any gene: 5. Germline-derived CDR1 and CDR2 are MNHEY and SVGAGI. The CDR3 runs to 12 residues. Here the CDR3 reads CASSYSAGVPYF. In DNA, the CDR3 is TGTGCCAGCAGTTACTCCGCGGGGGTCCCGTACTTC.

The rearrangement uses TRBV9 and TRBJ1-4; a weak D match, TRBD1 (5 bases). Trimming took off 0 bases at V and 4 bases at J, with 7 bases between the two ends. Germline loops: CDR1 SGDLS, CDR2 YYNGEE. The CDR3 is 14 amino acids. The CDR3 sequence is CASSVGQINEKLFF. The CDR3 bases are TGTGCCAGCAGCGTAGGACAGATTAATGAAAAACTGTTTTTT.

V is TRBV7-6 and J is TRBJ2-1; D remains unclear. In germline, CDR1 is SGHVS, CDR2 FNYEAQ. The CDR3 spans 15 residues. Trimming removed 3 bases from V and 0 bases from J, with 9 bases in between. In nucleotides, the CDR3 is TGTGCCAGCAGCTTTGAAGGAGACTCCTACAATGAGCAGTTCTTC. It yields the protein CASSFEGDSYNEQFF.

This rearrangement joins TRBV27 to TRBJ2-7; 8 bases fit TRBD2. The junction had 10 bases not matched to a gene; V was cut back by 0 bases and J by 6 bases. Germline CDR1 MNHEY, CDR2 SMNVEV (reference sequence). The CDR3 length is 16 residues. The CDR3 reads CASSLSFTSGLGEQYF. The CDR3 region has the DNA TGTGCCAGCAGTTTATCGTTCACTAGCGGACTCGGCGAGCAGTACTTC.

The rearrangement links TRBV4-1 to TRBJ2-1; D is ambiguous. Between the trimmed V and J ends, which lost 6 bases and 12 bases, there was a span of 12 bases. Germline assignment: CDR1 MGHRA and CDR2 YSYEKL. The CDR3 is 11 amino acids. The CDR3 DNA reads TGCGCCAGCAGTCAATTTGGCGGGCAGTTCTTC. Its translation: CASSQFGGQFF.

The chain is built from TRBV19 and TRBJ2-1; D is perhaps TRBD1 or TRBD2 (5 bases each). This CDR3 is built from 15 residues. V was cut by 6 bases and J by 10 bases, with 22 bases left in between. CDR1 and CDR2 (germline): LNHDA, SQIVND (reference sequence). The CDR3 protein is CASSDQAEGVREQFF. The CDR3 DNA is TGTGCCAGTAGCGACCAAGCGGAAGGGGTTCGAGAGCAGTTCTTC.